This T cell receptor beta chain was sequenced during a study of PD-L1 blockade in urothelial cancer (dated by TCRdb to about 2017). For the wider study: Every patient began therapy in the mid-2010s and was given atezolizumab 1,200 mg intravenously every 3 weeks. Durable clinical benefit was defined as a progression-free survival longer than 6 months, and TCR features were additionally tested against progression-free survival and overall survival. Patients had an ECOG performance status of 0 or 1 and had received between 0 and 3 prior chemotherapy regimens. Blood samples gave a median of about 140,000 T cells and approximately 85,000 unique TCRs, with a median clonality of approximately 0.08. Pretreatment tumor samples, along with matched peripheral blood serially collected before and after atezolizumab treatment, were subjected to TCR sequencing. About 90% of the 29 patients were identified as males with urothelial cancer of bladder origin, and a prior smoking history was reported by 18 of 29 patients. Blood samples were analyzed at two time points: 3 weeks after treatment start (second dose) and 6 weeks after treatment start. Pretreatment blood TCR-seq was available for about 30 patients, at least one posttreatment blood collection was obtained for some 24 patients, and tumor TCR-seq was available for some 24 patients. Nine patients achieved durable clinical benefit and approximately 20 did not. The study, an exploratory multi-omic analysis, examined somatic, immune and clinical correlates of response to PD-L1 blockade with atezolizumab in urothelial cancer. In the same patients, whole exome sequencing and RNA sequencing of pretreatment tumors were performed in addition to TCR sequencing. The research as a whole found: Because the sample size was small (n of about 30) and many of the analyses were exploratory, the results are meant to be hypothesis-generating. Patients with durable benefit showed greater expansion of tumor-associated TCR clones in peripheral blood 3 weeks after starting treatment (n of about 20, p = 0.022). A pretreatment peripheral blood TCR clonality below the median was linked to improved progression-free and overall survival.

To estimate absolute template abundance from read counts, synthetic TCR analog templates were spiked into each PCR. TCRbeta CDR3 regions were amplified from genomic DNA with bias-controlled V and J gene primers using the immunoSEQ assay. Sequencing of rearranged TCRbeta segments was done at approximately 20X coverage. The published analysis was carried out like this. Sequencing errors were corrected by clustering and CDR3s were annotated against IMGT to assign V, D and J genes. Downstream analyses used only productive TCRbeta rearrangements and left out out-of-frame or stop-codon sequences. Clonality was calculated as one minus the Shannon entropy normalized by the log of the number of unique productive sequences. Clones differing between time points or between blood and tumor were identified using Fisher's exact test with Benjamini-Hochberg correction, with an adjusted p below 0.01 applied as the threshold. TCRdb took this table from immuneACCESS and kept in-frame rearrangements with V and J called. Such tables lack part of the clones; where checked against another copy, unresolved V genes explain under half of the gap, and the rest is unexplained. D and trimming come from the DNA, and the V and J calls and clone size come from that table. In this sample the table shows 40,000 to 55,000 clones, approximately 84% of which occur a single time. The biggest ten clones account for about 10% of the sample.

Explained via the paper, the time point label denotes: peripheral blood 6 weeks after treatment start. A cohort of around 28 patients with locally advanced or metastatic urothelial carcinoma, treated at Memorial Sloan Kettering on a trial protocol, was included. Peripheral blood mononuclear cells were collected pretreatment and during treatment, with between 1 and 8 total time points per patient. The Qiagen DNeasy Blood extraction kit was used to purify genomic DNA from total PBMCs and tumor samples. PBMCs were collected pretreatment and during treatment, and were isolated and stored as previously described. As regards this clone: Its specific antigen is unknown. The record has no base qualities; no much larger clone is one base away.

The CDR3 starts with the cysteine, ends with the phenylalanine, and has 15 residues. This entry keeps only the CDR3 DNA: 45 bases, framed from base 1. Trimming leaves V shorter by 4 bases and J shorter by 2 bases, with the junction holding 7 bases beyond the gene matches. According to the germline V gene, CDR1 reads SGHDT and CDR2 reads YYEEEE. In this chain, TRBV5-6 is recombined with TRBJ2-3; 7 bases in the junction line up with TRBD2. The sequence derives from a man aged 55-75 years with urothelial cancer. Here the sequenced sample was PBMCs, taken around atezolizumab (anti-PD-L1) treatment. The CDR3 reads as follows: CASSRPGTTTDTQYF. Here is the DNA: TGTGCCAGCAGCAGGCCAGGGACTACCACAGATACGCAGTATTTT.